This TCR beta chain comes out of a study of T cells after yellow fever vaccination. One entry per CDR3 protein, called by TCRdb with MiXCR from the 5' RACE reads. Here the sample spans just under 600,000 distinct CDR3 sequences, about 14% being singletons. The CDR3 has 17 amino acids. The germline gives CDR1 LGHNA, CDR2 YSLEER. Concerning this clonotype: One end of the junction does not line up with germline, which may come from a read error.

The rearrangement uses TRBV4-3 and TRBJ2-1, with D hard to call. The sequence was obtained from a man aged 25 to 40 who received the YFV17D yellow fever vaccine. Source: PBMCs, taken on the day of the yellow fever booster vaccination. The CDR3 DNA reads TGCGCCAGCAGCCATGCCTCCGGCGGAAGCTCCTATAATGAGCAGTTCTTC. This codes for CASSHASGGSSYNEQFF.